This is a list of T cell receptor beta chains from one sample in a study of blood T cells in healthy people across ages. One entry per CDR3 protein results from TCRdb running MiXCR on the 5' RACE reads. The sample has approximately 800,000 distinct CDR3 sequences; more than 45% are singletons. The sequencing input was blood. The receptors here all came from a man aged 25-45 years in good health. Both conserved end residues are part of each CDR3. D genes are given only for firm matches. The size field is filled for only some rows; it gives once, few, many or a size class.

.	TRBJ2-1	TRBV5-6	.	TGTGCCAGCAGCTTGGACGGGGGTGGCTCCTACAATGAGCAGTTCTTC	CASSLDGGGSYNEQFF
.	TRBJ2-4	TRBV6-5	.	TGTGCCAGCAGAAGGACGGAGTCGGCCAAAAACATTCAGTACTTC	CASRRTESAKNIQYF
.	TRBJ2-7	TRBV3-1	many	TGTGCCAGCAGCCACCTGAGTGGCGAGCAGTACTTC	CASSHLSGEQYF
.	TRBJ2-2	TRBV3-1	.	TGTGCCAGCAGCCAGGGACCTACCGGGGAGCTGTTTTTT	CASSQGPTGELFF
TRBD1	TRBJ1-5	TRBV20-1	.	TGCAGTGCTACCCGGGACAGGGATCAGCCCCAGCATTTT	CSATRDRDQPQHF
.	TRBJ1-1	TRBV20-1	.	TGCAGTGCTAGAGATGTGTGGCGGGGGAACACTGAAGCTTTCTTT	CSARDVWRGNTEAFF
.	TRBJ2-3	TRBV6-1	.	TGTGCCAGCAGTGAAATGCAGGGGAAAGATACGCAGTATTTT	CASSEMQGKDTQYF
TRBD2	TRBJ2-1	TRBV4-1	.	TGCGCCAGCAGCCAAGGGCAGCAGCGGGATTATGAGCAGTTCTTC	CASSQGQQRDYEQFF
.	TRBJ2-4	TRBV9	few	TGTGCCAGCAGCGCCTACGGGAAAAACATTCAGTACTTC	CASSAYGKNIQYF
TRBD1	TRBJ2-7	TRBV28	.	TGTGCCAGCAAGCCGGGGACAGGGGTCTTCTACGAGCAGTACTTC	CASKPGTGVFYEQYF
.	TRBJ2-7	TRBV12-3/TRBV12-4	.	TGTGCCAGCAGTTATCAGGGGACCCACGAGCAGAACTTC	CASSYQGTHEQNF
TRBD2	TRBJ2-1	TRBV6-5	.	TGTGCCAGCAGTTATAGGGCCGGGAGTAGCGGGTACTATTACAATGAGCAGTTCTTC	CASSYRAGSSGYYYNEQFF
.	TRBJ1-2	TRBV28	.	TGTGCCAGCAGCGACTACCTTTATGGCTACACCTTC	CASSDYLYGYTF
TRBD1	TRBJ2-7	TRBV29-1	.	TGCAGCGTTGTAAGGACAGGGGCCGAGCAGTACTTC	CSVVRTGAEQYF
TRBD1	TRBJ2-7	TRBV7-2	.	TGTGCCAGCAGCCGCCTGACAGGGATCAACGAGCAGTACTTC	CASSRLTGINEQYF
TRBD2	TRBJ2-1	TRBV10-3	.	TGTGCCATCAGTTCCCGGGGGGTAGCGGGAAACTACAATGAGCAGTTCTTC	CAISSRGVAGNYNEQFF
.	TRBJ1-5	TRBV4-1	.	TGCGCCGGCAGCCAAGACCTACAGGGAAATCAGCCCCAGCATTTT	CAGSQDLQGNQPQHF
.	TRBJ1-5	TRBV12-3/TRBV12-4	.	TGTGCCAGCAGTTTTTTGGCAAATCAGCCCCAGCATTTT	CASSFLANQPQHF
TRBD1	TRBJ1-6	TRBV10-3	.	TGTGCCATCCAGTCCGGGACAGACAATTCACCCCTCCACTTT	CAIQSGTDNSPLHF
.	TRBJ2-5	TRBV14	.	TGTGCCAGCAGCCAAGAGAACAGGGCGTATCAAGAGACCCAGTACTTC	CASSQENRAYQETQYF
.	TRBJ2-3	TRBV4-1	few	TGCGCCAGCAGGCGGGATTGGAAAGATACGCAGTATTTT	CASRRDWKDTQYF
.	TRBJ1-2	TRBV20-1	.	TGCAGTGCTAGAGATCCAGCAGGGCGAGTCGGTTATGGCTACACCTTC	CSARDPAGRVGYGYTF
TRBD1	TRBJ2-1	TRBV14	.	TGTGCCAGCAGCCCCTCCGGGTGGGGGACAGCACCCTACAATGAGCAGTTCTTC	CASSPSGWGTAPYNEQFF
.	TRBJ1-2	TRBV6-1	.	TGTGCCAGCAGCCGGCCTATCCCGTCCAGCAGGGGATACTATGGCTACACCTTC	CASSRPIPSSRGYYGYTF
TRBD1	TRBJ1-5	TRBV10-3	few	TGTGCCATCAGTGAACGACAGGGATCTAGCAATCAGCCCCAGCATTTT	CAISERQGSSNQPQHF
.	TRBJ1-5	TRBV6-5	.	TGTGCCAGCAGTTTCAGCGGACAGCCTAATCAGCCCCAGCATTTT	CASSFSGQPNQPQHF
.	TRBJ2-1	TRBV5-1	.	TGCGCCAGCAGCTTACTCCAGATCTCCTACAATGAGCAGTTCTTC	CASSLLQISYNEQFF
.	TRBJ2-3	TRBV15	.	TGTGCCACCAGCAGGGATCGTGGGGGAGGCGCAGATACGCAGTATTTT	CATSRDRGGGADTQYF
.	TRBJ1-2	TRBV6-1	.	TGTGCCAGCATTACCGGGGAAATTTTTGGCTACACCTTC	CASITGEIFGYTF
TRBD2	TRBJ2-7	TRBV12-3/TRBV12-4	.	TGTGCCAGCATTCCCCCAGGCGGGGGGACCTACGAGCAGTACTTC	CASIPPGGGTYEQYF
TRBD1	TRBJ1-1	TRBV2	.	TGTGCCAGCAGTGATCAGGGACAGGGGAACACTGAAGCTTTCTTT	CASSDQGQGNTEAFF
TRBD1	TRBJ2-1	TRBV15	.	TGTGCCACCAGCGTAAGACAGGGGGCAAAAAATGAGCAGTTCTTC	CATSVRQGAKNEQFF
.	TRBJ1-5	TRBV10-3	.	TGTGCCATCAGTGAGTATAACAGCCCTAATCAGCCCCAGCATTTT	CAISEYNSPNQPQHF
.	TRBJ2-3	TRBV20-1	many	TGCAGTGCTAGCGGGAGCACAGATACGCAGTATTTT	CSASGSTDTQYF
.	TRBJ1-2	TRBV6-1	.	TGTGCCAGCAGTAGGACCTTTACGGACTATGGCTACACCTTC	CASSRTFTDYGYTF
TRBD2	TRBJ2-1	TRBV4-3	few	TGCGCCAGCAGCCCCGGACTAGTGGGGAATGAGCAGTTCTTC	CASSPGLVGNEQFF
.	TRBJ2-3	TRBV7-2	.	TGTGCCAGCAGCCGATCCCAGGACTCACGGAATACGCAGTATTTT	CASSRSQDSRNTQYF
.	TRBJ1-2	TRBV6-1	.	TGTGCCAGCAGTTTACAGGCAGGTCACTATGGCTACACCTTC	CASSLQAGHYGYTF
TRBD2	TRBJ2-1	TRBV15	.	TGTGCCACCAGCATCTGGACTAGCGGGAGGGGTGATGAGCAGTTCTTC	CATSIWTSGRGDEQFF
TRBD2	TRBJ2-7	TRBV20-1	once	TGCAGTGCCGCAACCCCACTAGCGGGAGGGCCACAGCAGTACTTC	CSAATPLAGGPQQYF
.	TRBJ2-6	TRBV20-1	once	TGCAGTGCTAGATTCGGCTCTGGGGCCAACGTCCTGACTTTC	CSARFGSGANVLTF
TRBD1	TRBJ2-5	TRBV7-2	many	TGTGCCAGCAGCTTACTATGGGACAGCCAAGAGACCCAGTACTTC	CASSLLWDSQETQYF
TRBD1	TRBJ1-2	TRBV28	.	TGTGCCGTTGGGGGCCAGACAGGGGCGTTGAGCTACACCTTC	CAVGGQTGALSYTF
TRBD1	TRBJ1-6	TRBV27	.	TGTGCCAGCACCGGGACAGGGGGCTATAATTCACCCCTCCACTTT	CASTGTGGYNSPLHF
TRBD1	TRBJ1-1	TRBV29-1	few	TGCAGCGTTGTGCGTTATGACAGGGAGGCTTTCTTT	CSVVRYDREAFF
TRBD2	TRBJ2-5	TRBV4-1	.	TGCGCCAGCAGCCACGGTGGGACTAGCGGGGTAAAGACCCAGTACTTC	CASSHGGTSGVKTQYF